This T cell receptor (beta chain) was sequenced for a study of Graves' ophthalmopathy and Graves' hyperthyroidism. Study-wide context: At the time of initial diagnosis and before any treatment, peripheral blood was collected.

Donors with ophthalmopathy: moderate-to-severe activity, CAS ≥3, NOSPECS ≥4, duration under 3 months. Using RNA transcripts, the TCR beta CDR3 regions were amplified. An opening RT-PCR round employed HTBI primers and preceded a second-round multiplex PCR. TCRdb used MiXCR to reprocess the multiplex PCR reads, holding one entry per CDR3 protein. This sample has roughly 500,000 distinct CDR3 sequences; approximately 15% occur once, and the top ten carry over 8%. The CDR3 extends over 14 amino acids. In germline, CDR1 is MNHEY, CDR2 SMNVEV (reference sequence). V shed 10 bases, J shed 1 base, and the junction held 8 bases outside the gene matches. This clonotype was seen just once.

Sequenced: blood. This TCR was recovered from a woman in her twenties or thirties with Graves' ophthalmopathy. This sequence joins TRBV27 and TRBJ2-7; 9 positions match TRBD2. CDR3 nucleotides: TGTGCCAACAGCTGGACTAGCGCTTCCTACGAGCAGTACTTC. This translates into CANSWTSASYEQYF.